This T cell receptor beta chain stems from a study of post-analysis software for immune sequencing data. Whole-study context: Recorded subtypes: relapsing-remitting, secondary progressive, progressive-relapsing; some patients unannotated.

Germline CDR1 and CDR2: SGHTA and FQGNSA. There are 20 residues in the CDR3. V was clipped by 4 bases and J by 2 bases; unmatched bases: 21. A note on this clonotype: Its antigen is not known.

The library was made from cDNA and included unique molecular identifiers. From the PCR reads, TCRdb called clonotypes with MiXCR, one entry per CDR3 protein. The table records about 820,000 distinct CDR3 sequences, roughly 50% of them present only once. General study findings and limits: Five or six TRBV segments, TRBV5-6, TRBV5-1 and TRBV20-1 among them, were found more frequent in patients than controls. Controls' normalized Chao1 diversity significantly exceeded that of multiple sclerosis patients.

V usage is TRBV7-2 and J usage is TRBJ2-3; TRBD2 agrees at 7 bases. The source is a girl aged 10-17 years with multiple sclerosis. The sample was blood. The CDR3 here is CASSSQRPGLAAKTTDTQYF. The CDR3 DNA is TGTGCCAGCAGCTCACAGCGCCCAGGTCTAGCGGCGAAAACCACAGATACGCAGTATTTT.